Sequencing of this T cell receptor beta chain was carried out in a study of blood T cell repertoires in COVID-19. Whole-study context: Sites across the United States, Italy and Spain contributed samples from acute and convalescent COVID-19.

Authors' data handling: Nucleated cell number was recorded as an estimate derived from reference gene primer amplification. The data were produced by immunoSEQ multiplex PCR, yet TCRdb's version contains in-frame clones alone and is incomplete. V, J and clone size reflect that table, while D and trimming were determined from the DNA. The table includes some 200,000 clones, approximately 78% detected once. Sequencing used peripheral blood. The TCR was taken from a woman older than 75 with acute or convalescent COVID-19.

CDR3 sequence reads: CAISEAGQTEAFF. For the CDR3, the DNA is TGTGCCATCAGTGAAGCAGGGCAGACTGAAGCTTTCTTT. The chain joins TRBV10-3 to TRBJ1-1, with D possibly being TRBD1 (5 bases). There are 13 residues in the CDR3. From germline, CDR1 is ENHRY and CDR2 SYGVKD. With 3 bases removed from V and 5 bases from J, the gap between germline ends came to 10 bases.